Sequencing of this TCR beta chain was carried out in a study of T-cell memory formation after mild COVID-19. Each CDR3 protein gets one entry after TCRdb re-called the 5' RACE reads with MiXCR. The table includes approximately 300,000 distinct CDR3 sequences, approximately 19% detected once. Germline V gene lookup returns CDR1 SQVTM and CDR2 ANQGSEA. V gave up 4 bases and J gave up 10 bases, with 10 bases separating them. The CDR3 has 11 amino acids. The TCR sequence derives from a man between 18 and 29 years old who had mild COVID-19 (a few samples of this study predate the infection). Cell type and time point are not known. Sequenced sample: PBMCs or a T cell subset sorted from them (not recorded which). The chain couples TRBV29-1 to TRBJ1-4; D is uncertain. As DNA, the CDR3 is TGCAGCGTTGGGACGCCGGGAAAACTGTTTTTT. Protein sequence: CSVGTPGKLFF.